This T cell receptor (beta chain) was found in a study of blood T cells in healthy people across ages. Total RNA, at least 5 micrograms per sample, was extracted from PBMCs. There are 14 residues in the CDR3. Trimming left V 6 bases short and J 5 bases short, with 16 bases between. Germline CDR1 and CDR2: MNHEY and SVGEGT. Many counts were recorded for this clonotype. Its antigen is not identified. Primers used in a second PCR of about 6 to 11 cycles were a sample-barcoded 5' primer and a J-beta primer mix. Each of the samples gave a minimum of 2.5 million paired-end reads that contained CDR3. TCRdb used MiXCR to reprocess the 5' RACE reads, holding one entry per CDR3 protein. Of some 880,000 distinct CDR3 sequences listed, 36% are singletons. Whole-study findings and limits: Comparison with aged donors showed that long-lived donors had more naive CD4+ cells and higher diversity.

Sequenced material: blood. The chain combines TRBV6-2 or TRBV6-3 with TRBJ2-5; possible D gene TRBD2, 5 bases. This receptor was identified in a man between 18 and 29 years old in good health. Written as DNA, the CDR3 is TGTGCCAGCAGCCCAAGGACTCGGATGGAGACCCAGTACTTC. It yields the protein CASSPRTRMETQYF.